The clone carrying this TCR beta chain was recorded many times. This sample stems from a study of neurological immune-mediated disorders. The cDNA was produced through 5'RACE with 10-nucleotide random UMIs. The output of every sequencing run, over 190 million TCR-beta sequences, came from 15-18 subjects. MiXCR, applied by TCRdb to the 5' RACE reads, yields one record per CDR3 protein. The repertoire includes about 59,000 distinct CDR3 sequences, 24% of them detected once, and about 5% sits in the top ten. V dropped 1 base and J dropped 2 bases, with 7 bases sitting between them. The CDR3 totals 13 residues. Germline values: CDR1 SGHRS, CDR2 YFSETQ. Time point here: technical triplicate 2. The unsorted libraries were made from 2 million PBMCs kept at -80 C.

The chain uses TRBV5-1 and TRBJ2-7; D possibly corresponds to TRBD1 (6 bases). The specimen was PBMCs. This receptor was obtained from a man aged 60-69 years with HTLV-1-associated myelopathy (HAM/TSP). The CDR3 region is CASSLQGPYEQYF. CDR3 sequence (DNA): TGCGCCAGCAGCTTGCAGGGGCCCTACGAGCAGTACTTC. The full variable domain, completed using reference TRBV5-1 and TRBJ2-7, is KAGVTQTPRYLIKTRGQQVTLSCSPISGHRSVSWYQQTPGQGLQFLFEYFSETQRNKGNFPGRFSGRQFSNSRSEMNVSTLELGDSALYLCASSLQGPYEQYFGPGTRLTVT.